This T cell receptor (beta chain) was sequenced for a study of CD8 T cells in ankylosing spondylitis. General study findings and limits: Characteristic of ankylosing spondylitis blood, it appeared, was a TCR beta motif comprising roughly 8 highly homologous variants. Several of the motif variants were reported before in synovial fluid and blood from reactive arthritis. From matched ankylosing spondylitis synovial fluid, disease-linked clones were reportedly recovered at significantly enriched levels.

TCRdb processed the 5' RACE reads anew with MiXCR; each CDR3 protein has one entry. The sample shows 220,000 or so distinct CDR3 sequences, approximately 20% of them seen only once. Regarding this clonotype: Its antigen is currently unknown.

The CDR3 is 17 residues long. In germline, CDR1 is LNHNV, CDR2 YYDKDF (reference sequence). The J segment lost 5 bases and the V segment lost 2 bases, leaving 11 bases of the junction unmatched. Sequencing input: blood, either unsorted or a sorted T cell fraction (not recorded which). V is TRBV15 and J is TRBJ1-5; 8 bases line up with TRBD1. The sequence was obtained from a male donor with ankylosing spondylitis. The CDR3 DNA is TGTGCCACCAGCAGACCTTTCGGACAGGGATTTGATCAGCCCCAGCATTTT. Translation gives CATSRPFGQGFDQPQHF.